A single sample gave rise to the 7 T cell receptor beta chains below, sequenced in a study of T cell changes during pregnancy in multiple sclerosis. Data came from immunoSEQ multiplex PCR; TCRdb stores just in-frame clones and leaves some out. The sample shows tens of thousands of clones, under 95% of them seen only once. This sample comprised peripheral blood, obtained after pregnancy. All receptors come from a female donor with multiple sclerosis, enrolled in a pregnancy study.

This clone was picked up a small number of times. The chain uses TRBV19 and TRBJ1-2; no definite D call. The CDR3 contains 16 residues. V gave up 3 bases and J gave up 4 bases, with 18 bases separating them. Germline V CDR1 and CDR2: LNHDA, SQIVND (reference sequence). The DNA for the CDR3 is TGTGCCAGTAGTATGTTGACTCCGACTCGTATCTATGGCTACACCTTC. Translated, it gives CASSMLTPTRIYGYTF.

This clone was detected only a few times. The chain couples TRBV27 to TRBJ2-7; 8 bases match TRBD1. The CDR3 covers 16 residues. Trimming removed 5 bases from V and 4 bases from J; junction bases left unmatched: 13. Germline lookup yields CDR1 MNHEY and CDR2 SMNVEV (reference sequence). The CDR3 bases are TGTGCCAGCAGTCCCTCGACAGGGGAGAACTTATACGAGCAGTACTTC. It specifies CASSPSTGENLYEQYF.

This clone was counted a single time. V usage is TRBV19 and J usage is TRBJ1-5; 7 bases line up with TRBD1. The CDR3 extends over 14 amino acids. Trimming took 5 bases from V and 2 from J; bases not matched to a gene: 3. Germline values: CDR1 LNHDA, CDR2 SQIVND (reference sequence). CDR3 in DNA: TGTGCCAGTAGTCCTACAGGGGGCAATCAGCCCCAGCATTTT. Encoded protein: CASSPTGGNQPQHF.

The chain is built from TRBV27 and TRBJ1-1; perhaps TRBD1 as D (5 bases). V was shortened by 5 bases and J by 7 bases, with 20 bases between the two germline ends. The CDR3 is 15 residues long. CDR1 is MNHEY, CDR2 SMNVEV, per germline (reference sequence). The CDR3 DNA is TGTGCCAGCAGTCACTTCAGTCGGGGGGGGAATGAAGCTTTCTTT. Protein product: CASSHFSRGGNEAFF.

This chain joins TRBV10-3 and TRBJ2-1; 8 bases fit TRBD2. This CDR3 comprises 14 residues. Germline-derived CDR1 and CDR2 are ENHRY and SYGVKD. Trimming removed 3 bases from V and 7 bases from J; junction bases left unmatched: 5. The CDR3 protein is CAISDPGGPNEQFF. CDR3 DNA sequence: TGTGCCATCAGTGATCCGGGAGGGCCTAATGAGCAGTTCTTC.

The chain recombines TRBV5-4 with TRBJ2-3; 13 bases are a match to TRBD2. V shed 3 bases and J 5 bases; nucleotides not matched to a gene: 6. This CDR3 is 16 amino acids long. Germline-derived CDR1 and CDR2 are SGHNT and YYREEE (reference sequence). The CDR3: CASSSRLAGGQDTQYF. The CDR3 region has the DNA TGTGCCAGCAGCTCAAGACTAGCGGGAGGCCAAGATACGCAGTATTTT.

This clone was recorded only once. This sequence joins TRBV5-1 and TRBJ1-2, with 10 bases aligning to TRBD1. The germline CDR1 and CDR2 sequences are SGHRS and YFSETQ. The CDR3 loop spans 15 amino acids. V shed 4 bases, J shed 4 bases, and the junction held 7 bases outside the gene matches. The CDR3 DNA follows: TGCGCCAGCAGCACCGACAGGGGGCGCCCCTATGGCTACACCTTC. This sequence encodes CASSTDRGRPYGYTF.